The T cell receptor beta chain under discussion was sequenced for a study of blood T cells in healthy people across ages. The study, taken as a whole, reports: Higher diversity, along with more naive CD4+ cells, distinguished long-lived donors from aged donors. Diversity estimates from one million T cells were considered underestimates.

For the second PCR, which ran for 7 to 11 cycles, a sample-barcoded 5' primer and a J-beta primer mix were used. TCRdb re-called the 5' RACE reads through MiXCR, storing one row per CDR3 protein. The sample shows around 1.7 million distinct CDR3 sequences, under 30% of them seen only once. Donor samples were obtained from healthy Caucasian individuals from Russia, aged roughly 6 to 95. RNA extraction gave at least 5 micrograms of total RNA per sample. A few counts support this clonotype. Its antigen is as yet unknown. Per germline, CDR1 SQVTM and CDR2 ANQGSEA. V lost 6 bases, J lost 2 bases, and 16 bases lay in between. The CDR3 sequence is 14 residues long.

The sequence came from a young woman in good health. The gene calls are TRBV29-1 and TRBJ2-5, with D maybe TRBD1 (6 bases). The sample consisted of blood. This chain's CDR3 is CSVVGQLFQETQYF. In nucleotides, the CDR3 is TGCAGCGTCGTCGGACAGCTCTTTCAAGAGACCCAGTACTTC.